This is a list of T cell receptor beta chains from one sample in a study of blood T cell repertoires in COVID-19. The repertoire was sequenced with immunoSEQ multiplex PCR; TCRdb's copy has only in-frame clones and lacks some. The table has a few hundred thousand clones, approximately 90% seen once; the top ten hold 6.3%. The sample comprised peripheral blood. The origin of the receptors is a woman aged 45-65 years with COVID-19, enrolled during active disease. The CDR3 runs from the conserved cysteine through the conserved F or W. Each record gives: V gene, J gene, clone size, D gene, CDR3 length, CDR3 DNA, CDR3 protein. D genes are given only for firm matches. Clone size is stated in some rows and not others, as once, few, many or a class when expanded.

>TRBV2|TRBJ1-1|.|TRBD1|14
TGTGCCAGCAGTTACAGGGGGGGGGACACTGAAGCTTTCTTT
CASSYRGGDTEAFF
>TRBV9|TRBJ2-2|.|TRBD1|16
TGTGCCAGCACCGGACCGGGACAGCTTAACACCGGGGAGCTGTTTTTT
CASTGPGQLNTGELFF
>TRBV7-9|TRBJ1-4|.|.|11
TGTGCCAGCAGCTTAGAACGGGAACTGTTTTTT
CASSLERELFF
>TRBV5-1|TRBJ1-4|.|.|14
TGCGCCAGCAGCTCACAGGGAGTTCGGGAAAAACTGTTTTTT
CASSSQGVREKLFF
>TRBV6-1|TRBJ1-2|.|TRBD1|13
TGTGCCAGCAGTGAAACAACAGGGGAGGGCTACACCTTC
CASSETTGEGYTF
>TRBV5-1|TRBJ2-1|.|TRBD2|18
TGCGCCAGCAGCCGAGATGGACTAGCGGGAGGTATCTACAATGAGCAGTTCTTC
CASSRDGLAGGIYNEQFF
>TRBV5-1|TRBJ2-1|.|TRBD2|17
TGCGCCAGCAGCCTCGGACTAGCGGGAGTGTCGGACAATGAGCAGTTCTTC
CASSLGLAGVSDNEQFF
>TRBV10-2|TRBJ2-7|.|TRBD2|18
TGCGCCAGCAGCGATTATGGGACTAGCGACCTATATGGTGGAGAGCAGTACTTC
CASSDYGTSDLYGGEQYF
>TRBV6-6|TRBJ2-2|.|TRBD1|15
TGTGCCAGCAGTCCCCCCCAGGGGGACACCGGGGAGCTGTTTTTT
CASSPPQGDTGELFF
>TRBV7-2|TRBJ2-2|.|.|14
TGTGCCAGCAGCTTAGTTGTCGGCACCGGGGAGCTGTTTTTT
CASSLVVGTGELFF
>TRBV30|TRBJ1-2|.|.|15
TGTGCCTGGAGTGTAAGGCCCGGAGGAATCAATGGCTACACCTTC
CAWSVRPGGINGYTF
>TRBV10-3|TRBJ2-3|.|TRBD2|17
TGTGCCATCAGTGAGTACCTAGCGGGAGACCTGACCGGTACGCAGTATTTT
CAISEYLAGDLTGTQYF
>TRBV2|TRBJ1-2|.|.|14
TGTGCCAGCAGGGCAACAGGGTCTCACTATGGCTACACCTTC
CASRATGSHYGYTF
>TRBV6-2/TRBV6-3|TRBJ2-5|.|TRBD1|17
TGTGCCAGCAGTTACCCCACGACAGGGGCTGGCCAAGAGACCCAGTACTTC
CASSYPTTGAGQETQYF
>TRBV27|TRBJ2-7|few|.|14
TGTGCCAGCAGTTTAGGGGACACCTTCTACGAGCAGTACTTC
CASSLGDTFYEQYF
>TRBV29-1|TRBJ2-5|.|TRBD2|14
TGCAGCGGTAGGACTAGCGGGATCTGGGAGACCCAGTACTTC
CSGRTSGIWETQYF
>TRBV7-6|TRBJ2-5|.|TRBD2|16
TGTGCCAGCAGCTCCCAACTAGCGGATAACCAAGAGACCCAGTACTTC
CASSSQLADNQETQYF
>TRBV30|TRBJ2-2|.|TRBD2|15
TGTGCCTGGGATTTAGCGGGTGGGGGATCCGGGGAGCTGTTTTTT
CAWDLAGGGSGELFF
>TRBV27|TRBJ1-5|.|.|12
TGTGCCAGCAGTTTATTGCACGGGCCCCAGCATTTT
CASSLLHGPQHF
>TRBV6-2/TRBV6-3|TRBJ1-2|.|TRBD1|14
TGTGCCAGCAGTTCGGGGCGGACAGGCTATGGCTACACCTTC
CASSSGRTGYGYTF
>TRBV21-1|TRBJ2-2|many|.|17
TGTGCCAACCTTCTAGGGGACAGGAGTTCGAACACCGGGGAGCTGTTTTTT
CANLLGDRSSNTGELFF
>TRBV30|TRBJ1-3|few|.|13
TGTGCCTCAAACAGGGAATCTGGAAACACCATATATTTT
CASNRESGNTIYF
>TRBV5-1|TRBJ2-7|.|TRBD2|15
TGCGCCAGCAGCTTGGCGGGAGGGGGTTCCTACGAGCAGTACTTC
CASSLAGGGSYEQYF
>TRBV7-6|TRBJ2-1|once|TRBD2|16
TGTGCCAGCAGCTTGGGTACTAGCGCGATCTACAATGAGCAGTTCTTC
CASSLGTSAIYNEQFF
>TRBV6-1|TRBJ1-5|.|.|14
TGTGCCAGCAGTGAAGGGGACACCAGGCAGCCCCAGCATTTT
CASSEGDTRQPQHF
>TRBV18|TRBJ1-1|.|TRBD1|12
TGTGCCAGCTCACCCGACAGGGCTGTCGCTTTCTTT
CASSPDRAVAFF
>TRBV29-1|TRBJ2-7|once|.|12
TGCAGCGTTGAGGGCCGTTCCTACGAGCAGTACTTC
CSVEGRSYEQYF
>TRBV27|TRBJ1-1|.|.|15
TGTGCCACCACACCCCGACAGGCCGCCCTGCCTGAAGCTTTCTTT
CATTPRQAALPEAFF
>TRBV11-2|TRBJ2-3|.|TRBD2|15
TGTGCCAGCAGCTTAAACGGGAGGGCCGGAGATACGCAGTATTTT
CASSLNGRAGDTQYF
>TRBV5-4|TRBJ2-1|.|.|16
TGTGCCAGCAGCTCAAGCCTAATTGGACTTACCGGTGAGCAGTTCTTC
CASSSSLIGLTGEQFF
>TRBV7-6|TRBJ2-4|.|.|15
TGTGCCAGCAGCTTAGCGTGGGGGGAGCAAAACATTCAGTACTTC
CASSLAWGEQNIQYF
>TRBV7-2|TRBJ2-7|.|.|14
TGTGCCAGCAGCTTAGGGCTAGCCAACTACGAGCAGTACTTC
CASSLGLANYEQYF
>TRBV7-6|TRBJ1-1|.|.|13
TGTGCCAGCAGCGTCACAGGGAACACTGAAGCTTTCTTT
CASSVTGNTEAFF
>TRBV30|TRBJ1-4|.|TRBD1|15
TGTGCCTGGGACAGGGGTTATACAACTAATGAAAAACTGTTTTTT
CAWDRGYTTNEKLFF
>TRBV10-3|TRBJ2-3|.|.|15
TGTGCCATCAGTGTAGGGCTCGGAGGCACGGATACGCAGTATTTT
CAISVGLGGTDTQYF
>TRBV15|TRBJ1-3|.|.|18
TGTGCCACCAGCAGAAGGGGACACCTGAGGGGCTCTGGAAACACCATATATTTT
CATSRRGHLRGSGNTIYF
>TRBV5-4|TRBJ2-7|once|TRBD2|15
TGTGCCAGCAGCTTGGCGGCGGGAGAGGGCTACGAGCAGTACTTC
CASSLAAGEGYEQYF
>TRBV6-5|TRBJ1-5|.|TRBD1|15
TGTGCCAGCAGGGACAGGGGGCGCGTCGGTCAGCCCCAGCATTTT
CASRDRGRVGQPQHF
>TRBV11-2|TRBJ2-7|.|TRBD2|13
TGTGCCAGCAGCCGGACTAGAGACTACGAGCAGTACTTC
CASSRTRDYEQYF
>TRBV28|TRBJ1-2|.|TRBD1|16
TGTGCCAGCAGTCCCCCAGGACAGGGGAAGAACTATGGCTACACCTTC
CASSPPGQGKNYGYTF
>TRBV19|TRBJ2-2|.|.|13
TGTGCCAGTAGACGGACTGAAACCGGGGAGCTGTTTTTT
CASRRTETGELFF
>TRBV18|TRBJ2-5|once|TRBD1|15
TGTGCCAGCTCATTTCCCCTGGGACAGCGCTCGACCCAGTACTTC
CASSFPLGQRSTQYF
>TRBV29-1|TRBJ2-1|.|TRBD1|14
TGCAGCGCTACCGGGACAGGGTCCTACAATGAGCAGTTCTTC
CSATGTGSYNEQFF
>TRBV11-2|TRBJ2-6|.|.|16
TGTGCCAGCAGCTTCGGGTTTCTGTCTGGGGCCAACGTCCTGACTTTC
CASSFGFLSGANVLTF
>TRBV2|TRBJ1-6|few|TRBD1|17
TGTGCCAGCCGACCAGGGACAGGGGGCCCGCCCGCCTCTGCCCTCCACTTT
CASRPGTGGPPASALHF
>TRBV10-1|TRBJ2-2|.|TRBD1|15
TGCGCCAGAGAAAGGGGGCGTTTAGGTACCGGGGAGCTGTTTTTT
CARERGRLGTGELFF
>TRBV27|TRBJ1-1|.|TRBD1|15
TGTGCCAGCAGCACATACACAGGGGGCTTCGCTGAAGCTTTCTTT
CASSTYTGGFAEAFF
>TRBV7-2|TRBJ2-7|.|.|12
TGTGCCAGCAGCCCGAGCTCCTACGAGCAGTACTTC
CASSPSSYEQYF
>TRBV3-1/TRBV3-2|TRBJ2-6|.|.|14
TGTGCCAGCAGTCCCCTGGCAGGGGCCAACGTCCTGACTTTC
CASSPLAGANVLTF
>TRBV11-3|TRBJ2-5|.|TRBD2|15
TGTGCCAGCAGCTTAGGGGGAGGGGTCCGGGAGACCCAGTACTTC
CASSLGGGVRETQYF
>TRBV5-4|TRBJ2-5|.|TRBD1|16
TGTGCCAGCAGCTCGGACAGGGGGCGCAGGCAAGAGACCCAGTACTTC
CASSSDRGRRQETQYF